Presented here are 29 T cell receptor beta chains from one specimen sequenced in a study of CD8+ T cells in alopecia areata. The treatment here: oral pan-JAK inhibitor, 5-10 mg twice daily. Extraction of RNA preceded its reverse transcription into cDNA, which served as the sequencing template. Using immunoSEQ multiplex PCR, the repertoire was profiled, and TCRdb retains in-frame clones only, with some absent. The data contain more than 110,000 clones, nearly 55% of them singletons. The source material was CD8+ T cells sorted from blood, sampled at week 4, from a patient treated with tofacitinib. The receptor source for this set is a human donor with alopecia areata.

This clone was recorded only once. The chain carries TRBV5-1 and TRBJ2-7; D is ambiguous. Germline CDR1 and CDR2: SGHRS and YFSETQ. The V gene lost 0 bases and the J gene lost 3 bases, with 10 bases spanning the gap. The CDR3 is 14 residues long. The CDR3 spells CASSLVDKLYEQYF. In nucleotides, the CDR3 is TGCGCCAGCAGCTTGGTTGACAAACTCTACGAGCAGTACTTC.

This clone occurred a few times. J is TRBJ1-1 and V is TRBV27, with D maybe TRBD1 (5 bases). Trimming took 4 bases from V and 4 from J, leaving 10 bases between them. Germline CDR1 MNHEY, CDR2 SMNVEV (reference sequence). This CDR3 spans 13 amino acids. The CDR3 DNA reads TGTGCCAGCAGTTCCTTCGGGGGCACTGAAGCTTTCTTT. Its translation is CASSSFGGTEAFF.

This chain joins TRBV6-5 and TRBJ2-7; 9 nucleotides match TRBD2. Germline V lookup: CDR1 MNHEY, CDR2 SVGAGI. This CDR3 comprises 14 residues. The V segment lost 1 base and the J segment 6 bases; nucleotides outside the gene matches: 4. The CDR3, as DNA: TGTGCCAGCAGTTACTTGGCGGGGGGGCGCGAGCAGTACTTC. Translation gives CASSYLAGGREQYF.

This clone was recorded a few times. The chain combines TRBV19 with TRBJ2-1; D is possibly TRBD1 or TRBD2 (5 bases each). Trimming pared 5 bases from V and 2 bases from J, leaving 16 bases between. This CDR3 region has 16 residues. Germline V gene lookup returns CDR1 LNHDA and CDR2 SQIVND (reference sequence). CDR3 sequence (DNA): TGTGCCAGTAGTGATTGGGGGTTTCTCCCCTACAATGAGCAGTTCTTC. Protein sequence: CASSDWGFLPYNEQFF.

As to this clone: The same CDR3 arises from other DNA sequences in this sample as well. Here the CDR3 reads CASSPGQSYEQYF. CDR3 bases: TGTGCCAGCAGTCCGGGACAGTCCTACGAGCAGTACTTC. The chain recombines TRBV27 with TRBJ2-7; the match to TRBD1 covers 7 bases. The CDR3 contains 13 residues. V lost 5 bases to trimming and J lost 1 base; unmatched junction nucleotides: 2. From germline, CDR1 is MNHEY and CDR2 SMNVEV (reference sequence).

This clone was seen a few times. The chain couples TRBV13 to TRBJ1-1; D not resolved. Looked up from germline, CDR1 is PRHDT and CDR2 is FYEKMQ (reference sequence). CDR3 length equals 12 residues. Trimming left V 1 base short and J 4 bases short, with 4 bases between. The CDR3 loop is CASSLVGTEAFF. The CDR3 nucleotides are TGTGCCAGCAGCTTAGTTGGCACTGAAGCTTTCTTT.

The genes are TRBV5-1 and TRBJ2-7, with 10 positions matching TRBD1. The V segment lost 6 bases and the J segment 4 bases; nucleotides outside the gene matches: 7. CDR3 length: 14 residues. CDR1 is SGHRS, CDR2 YFSETQ, per germline. CDR3 nucleotides: TGCGCCAGCACCCTAAGACAGGGGGCTTACGAGCAGTACTTC. This codes for CASTLRQGAYEQYF. Complete variable domain (other parts from reference TRBV5-1 and TRBJ2-7): KAGVTQTPRYLIKTRGQQVTLSCSPISGHRSVSWYQQTPGQGLQFLFEYFSETQRNKGNFPGRFSGRQFSNSRSEMNVSTLELGDSALYLCASTLRQGAYEQYFGPGTRLTVT.

In nucleotides, the CDR3 is TGTGCCAGCAGCTCCCCGGCACGGAGGAACACTGAAGCTTTCTTT. This translates into CASSSPARRNTEAFF. This chain connects TRBV5-6 to TRBJ1-1; D unresolved. This CDR3 is 15 amino acids long. Germline-derived CDR1 and CDR2 are SGHDT and YYEEEE. Trimming pared 3 bases from V and 1 base from J, leaving 13 bases between.

This clone was seen a few times. The sample holds other DNA sequences that translate to the same CDR3. The rearrangement links TRBV29-1 to TRBJ2-1; 7 nucleotides match TRBD2. The CDR3 is made up of 15 amino acids. The J segment lost 0 bases and the V segment lost 4 bases, leaving 6 bases of the junction unmatched. The germline gives CDR1 SQVTM, CDR2 ANQGSEA. The CDR3 spells CSVAKRGDSYNEQFF. CDR3 DNA sequence: TGCAGCGTTGCGAAGCGGGGCGACTCCTACAATGAGCAGTTCTTC.

The chain has TRBV29-1 and TRBJ2-5; the match to TRBD1 covers 9 bases. CDR1 SQVTM and CDR2 ANQGSEA come from the germline V gene. V gave up 6 bases and J gave up 5 bases; unmatched junction bases: 4. The CDR3 is 12 residues long. CDR3 in amino acids: CSVPTGGETQYF. CDR3 in DNA: TGCAGCGTCCCGACAGGGGGGGAGACCCAGTACTTC.

The chain combines TRBV6-6 with TRBJ1-2, with D uncertain. The CDR3 runs 15 residues. Between the trimmed V and J ends, which lost 7 bases and 8 bases, there was a span of 23 bases. Germline lookup yields CDR1 MNHNY and CDR2 SVGAGI (reference sequence). The CDR3 spells CASTPGLDLPRGYTF. Written as DNA, the CDR3 is TGTGCCAGCACCCCCGGTTTGGATCTCCCTCGGGGCTACACCTTC.

V is TRBV30 and J is TRBJ2-7; tentative D call: TRBD2 (6 bases). V was cut by 1 base and J by 6 bases, with 7 bases left in between. The CDR3 runs to 11 residues. The germline V gene encodes CDR1 GTSNPN and CDR2 SVGIG (reference sequence). The CDR3 loop reads CAWSAGGEQYF. Written as DNA, the CDR3 is TGTGCCTGGAGTGCCGGGGGCGAGCAGTACTTC.

This clone was seen only a few times. The chain uses TRBV27 and TRBJ1-1; D gene uncertain. Trimming removed 1 base from V and 1 base from J, with 7 bases in between. Germline lookup yields CDR1 MNHEY and CDR2 SMNVEV (reference sequence). This CDR3 contains 14 residues. The CDR3 bases are TGTGCCAGCAGTTTATTTACCGCGAACACTGAAGCTTTCTTT. Amino acids: CASSLFTANTEAFF.

This clone has a single count. The chain links TRBV9 to TRBJ2-3; D may be TRBD1 (5 bases). Per the germline V gene, CDR1 is SGDLS and CDR2 is YYNGEE. Trimming removed 4 bases at V and 5 bases at J, with 11 bases between. CDR3 length equals 13 residues. CDR3 nucleotide sequence: TGTGCCAGCAGCCTAGGGGCTGGAGATACGCAGTATTTT. Translation gives CASSLGAGDTQYF.

In this sample, this clone turned up a few times. The rearrangement uses TRBV11-2 and TRBJ2-5; D may correspond to TRBD1 or TRBD2 (5 bases each). Germline CDR1 and CDR2: SGHAT and FQNNGV. Trimming cost V 0 bases and J 5 bases, with 10 bases left between them. The CDR3 has 14 residues. The CDR3 sequence: CASSLEYEGETQYF. The DNA for the CDR3 is TGTGCCAGCAGCTTAGAATACGAGGGGGAGACCCAGTACTTC.

This chain connects TRBV4-3 to TRBJ1-6; D uncertain. The germline CDR1 and CDR2 sequences are LGHNA and YSLEER. This CDR3 is 16 amino acids long. Trimming stripped 4 bases from V and 1 base from J, with 11 bases between. CDR3 residues: CASSRSGSSYNSPLHF. The CDR3 DNA follows: TGCGCCAGCAGCCGATCCGGGAGTTCCTATAATTCACCCCTCCACTTT.

J is TRBJ2-7 and V is TRBV30; TRBD1 matches 9 bases. CDR1 is GTSNPN and CDR2 is SVGIG in the germline V gene (reference sequence). CDR3 length: 13 residues. V gave up 5 bases and J gave up 2 bases; unmatched junction bases: 4. This CDR3 reads CAWGTGITYEQYF. DNA for the CDR3: TGTGCCTGGGGGACAGGGATCACCTACGAGCAGTACTTC. Full variable domain (rest looked up from reference TRBV30 and TRBJ2-7): SQTIHQWPATLVQPVGSPLSLECTVEGTSNPNLYWYRQAAGRGLQLLFYSVGIGQISSEVPQNLSASRPQDRQFILSSKKLLLSDSGFYLCAWGTGITYEQYFGPGTRLTVT.

V usage is TRBV12-5 and J usage is TRBJ2-5, with 7 positions matching TRBD1. Germline V CDR1 and CDR2: LGHNT, FRNRAP. This CDR3 has 14 amino acids. J gave up 1 base and V 9 bases, and 8 bases lay outside the gene matches. CDR3 sequence: CASTKQGLQETQYF. CDR3 in DNA: TGTGCTAGCACCAAACAGGGGCTCCAAGAGACCCAGTACTTC. Complete variable domain (other parts from reference TRBV12-5 and TRBJ2-5): DARVTQTPRHKVTEMGQEVTMRCQPILGHNTVFWYRQTMMQGLELLAYFRNRAPLDDSGMPKDRFSAEMPDATLATLKIQPSEPRDSAVYFCASTKQGLQETQYFGPGTRLLVL.

This sequence joins TRBV2 and TRBJ2-7; TRBD1 matches at 8 bases. The CDR3 totals 14 residues. V dropped 3 bases and J dropped 1; count of bases not matched to a gene: 2. CDR1 and CDR2 (germline): SNHLY, FYNNEI. The CDR3 region is CASSETGDSYEQYF. As DNA, the CDR3 is TGTGCCAGCAGTGAGACAGGGGATTCCTACGAGCAGTACTTC. Filled out from reference TRBV2 and TRBJ2-7, the complete variable domain reads EPEVTQTPSHQVTQMGQEVILRCVPISNHLYFYWYRQILGQKVEFLVSFYNNEISEKSEIFDDQFSVERPDGSNFTLKIRSTKLEDSAMYFCASSETGDSYEQYFGPGTRLTVT.

The chain uses TRBV4-3 and TRBJ1-1; 7 positions agree with TRBD1. The germline gives CDR1 LGHNA, CDR2 YSLEER. V shed 1 base, J shed 3 bases, and the junction held 14 bases outside the gene matches. The CDR3 consists of 18 residues. The CDR3 nucleotides read TGCGCCAGCAGCCAAGCCCTCCGCGGTGGGCAGGGGGACACTGAAGCTTTCTTT. It translates to CASSQALRGGQGDTEAFF.

This clone was observed a handful of times. The gene calls are TRBV5-6 and TRBJ2-5; the match to TRBD1 covers 7 bases. Germline V gives CDR1 SGHDT, CDR2 YYEEEE. This CDR3 is 15 amino acids long. J lost 2 bases, V lost 1 base, and 5 bases had no gene match. The CDR3 coding sequence is TGTGCCAGCAGCTTGATTCGGGACAGACAAGAGACCCAGTACTTC. It is translated as CASSLIRDRQETQYF.

V usage is TRBV7-6 and J usage is TRBJ1-2; TRBD1 might be the D (5 bases). Germline-derived CDR1 and CDR2 are SGHVS and FNYEAQ. With 5 bases removed from V and 1 base from J, the gap between germline ends came to 8 bases. The CDR3 is made up of 13 amino acids. The CDR3, as DNA: TGTGCCAGCAGCCTTGGGGGTAACTATGGCTACACCTTC. Translation: CASSLGGNYGYTF.

This clone turned up a few times. The chain is built from TRBV7-9 and TRBJ2-7; the match to TRBD2 covers 9 bases. CDR3 size: 15 residues. V gave up 3 bases and J gave up 0 bases; unmatched junction bases: 3. In germline, CDR1 is SEHNR, CDR2 FQNEAQ (reference sequence). The CDR3 region is CASSFVAGASYEQYF. Here the CDR3 DNA reads TGTGCCAGCAGCTTTGTAGCGGGGGCCTCCTACGAGCAGTACTTC.

This clone was seen only a few times. In the same sample, other DNA sequences code for this CDR3. The CDR3, as DNA: TGTGCCAGCAGCTTAGGGTCATCCTACGAGCAGTACTTC. It translates to CASSLGSSYEQYF. V is TRBV5-6 and J is TRBJ2-7; D is unclear. Germline V CDR1 and CDR2: SGHDT, YYEEEE. The CDR3 has 13 amino acids. V was shortened by 2 bases and J by 1 base, with 7 bases between the two germline ends.

This chain joins TRBV5-6 and TRBJ2-2; TRBD2 aligns across 12 bases. The ends lost 4 bases at V and 5 bases at J; junction bases unmatched: 6. The CDR3 length is 16 residues. In germline, CDR1 is SGHDT, CDR2 YYEEEE. CDR3 residues: CASSLGLAGSTGELFF. As DNA, the CDR3 is TGTGCCAGCAGCCTTGGACTAGCGGGGAGTACCGGGGAGCTGTTTTTT.

The rearrangement joins TRBV27 to TRBJ1-2, with a tentative D call TRBD1 (6 bases). V lost 3 bases to trimming and J lost 4 bases, with 12 bases between them. This CDR3 is 14 amino acids long. The germline V gene encodes CDR1 MNHEY and CDR2 SMNVEV (reference sequence). The CDR3 here is CASSFGVQGYGYTF. In nucleotides, the CDR3 is TGTGCCAGCAGTTTCGGGGTACAGGGCTATGGCTACACCTTC.

The chain carries TRBV30 and TRBJ2-1; D is undetermined. The CDR3 is 10 amino acids. V was clipped by 4 bases and J by 10 bases, with 8 bases between them. Germline V gene lookup returns CDR1 GTSNPN and CDR2 SVGIG (reference sequence). CDR3 sequence reads: CAWKGNEQFF. DNA of the CDR3: TGTGCCTGGAAGGGCAACGAGCAGTTCTTC. Supplemented by reference TRBV30 and TRBJ2-1, the full variable domain reads SQTIHQWPATLVQPVGSPLSLECTVEGTSNPNLYWYRQAAGRGLQLLFYSVGIGQISSEVPQNLSASRPQDRQFILSSKKLLLSDSGFYLCAWKGNEQFFGPGTRLTVL.

The chain couples TRBV5-6 to TRBJ2-5, with no clear D. In germline, CDR1 is SGHDT, CDR2 YYEEEE. The CDR3 sequence is 13 residues long. The ends were cut back, 0 bases at V and 3 bases at J, with 6 bases in the middle. The CDR3 protein is CASSLEAEETQYF. The CDR3 bases are TGTGCCAGCAGCTTGGAGGCGGAAGAGACCCAGTACTTC.

This chain connects TRBV5-4 to TRBJ2-5; 8 bases are shared with TRBD1. Per germline, CDR1 SGHNT and CDR2 YYREEE (reference sequence). The CDR3 consists of 14 residues. Trimming took 2 bases from V and 2 from J; bases not matched to a gene: 2. CDR3 in DNA: TGTGCCAGCAGCTTCGGGGACAGGCAAGAGACCCAGTACTTC. Encoded protein: CASSFGDRQETQYF.